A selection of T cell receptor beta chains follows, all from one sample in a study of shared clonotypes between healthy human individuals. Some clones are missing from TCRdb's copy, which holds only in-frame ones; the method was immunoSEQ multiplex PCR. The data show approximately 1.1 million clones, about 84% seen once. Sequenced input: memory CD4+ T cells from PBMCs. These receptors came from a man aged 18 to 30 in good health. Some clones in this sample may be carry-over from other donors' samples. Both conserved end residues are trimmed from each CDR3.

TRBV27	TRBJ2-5	ASSLMGLGVGQETQY
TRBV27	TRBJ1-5	ASSPRSLSQNQPQH
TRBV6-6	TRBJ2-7	ASGWDPTYEQY
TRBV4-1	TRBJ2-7	ASSRGLAVYEQY
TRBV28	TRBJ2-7	ASSLSWGTSYEQY
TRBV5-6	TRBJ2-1	ASSNQGYEQF
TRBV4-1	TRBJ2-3	ASSQGSSGSADTQY
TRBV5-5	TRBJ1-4	ASSTGQSATNEKLF
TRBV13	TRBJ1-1	ASSTPGTGGTEAF
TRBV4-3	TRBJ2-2	ASSPGGLRELF
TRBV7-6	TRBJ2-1	ASSLALAEYNEQF
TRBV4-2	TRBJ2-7	ASSSQGTDNYEQY
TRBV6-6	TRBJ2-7	ASSFTGEGYEQY
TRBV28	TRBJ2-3	VITLAGIPDTQY
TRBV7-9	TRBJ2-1	ASSGTESSYNEQF
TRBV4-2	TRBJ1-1	ASSQAGLDTEAF
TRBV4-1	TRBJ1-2	ASSPRTGGDGYT
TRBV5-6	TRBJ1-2	ASSPRANYGYT
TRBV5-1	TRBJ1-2	ASTNRTTANYGYT